These 5 T cell receptor beta chains came from one sample sequenced in a study of cytomegalovirus exposure and HLA in healthy donors. The PCR employed 60 Vbeta primers together with 13 Jbeta primers. Data came from immunoSEQ multiplex PCR; TCRdb stores just in-frame clones and leaves some out. The sample lists 120,000 to 150,000 clones, 78% occurring once. Material for sequencing was PBMCs. These receptors were obtained from a man aged 35 to 55 in good health and CMV-seropositive.

This CDR3 is CASSLGSSPNEQYF. CDR3 coding DNA: TGTGCCAGCAGTTTAGGTAGCAGCCCCAACGAGCAGTACTTC. The V gene is TRBV27, the J gene TRBJ2-7; D gene uncertain. The germline gives CDR1 MNHEY, CDR2 SMNVEV (reference sequence). Trimming left V 2 bases short and J 5 bases short, with 13 bases between. CDR3 length: 14 residues.

The chain combines TRBV5-4 with TRBJ2-5; possibly TRBD2 for D (6 bases). CDR3 length: 15 amino acids. Trimming removed 0 bases from V and 2 bases from J, with 11 bases in between. CDR1 is SGHNT and CDR2 is YYREEE in the germline V gene (reference sequence). CDR3 bases: TGTGCCAGCAGCTTGGTTCTTGGGGGGCAAGAGACCCAGTACTTC. This translates into CASSLVLGGQETQYF. The full variable domain, rest sourced from reference TRBV5-4 and TRBJ2-5, is ETGVTQSPTHLIKTRGQQVTLRCSSQSGHNTVSWYQQALGQGPQFIFQYYREEENGRGNFPPRFSGLQFPNYSSELNVNALELDDSALYLCASSLVLGGQETQYFGPGTRLLVL.

The chain couples TRBV7-7 to TRBJ2-2; D unclear. Trimming removed 2 bases from V and 4 bases from J, with 8 bases in between. CDR1 is SSHAT and CDR2 is FNYEAQ in the germline V gene (reference sequence). The CDR3 loop spans 14 amino acids. The CDR3 protein is CASSLNLLTGELFF. The CDR3 DNA reads as TGTGCCAGCAGCTTAAACTTGCTCACCGGGGAGCTGTTTTTT.

The J gene is TRBJ2-3, the V gene TRBV7-8; D gene ambiguous. CDR1 is SGHVS, CDR2 FQNEAQ, per germline. The CDR3 is made up of 13 amino acids. V was clipped by 7 bases and J by 5 bases, with 13 bases between them. CDR3 DNA: TGTGCCAGCACCTTCTATTCCGAAGATACGCAGTATTTT. Protein: CASTFYSEDTQYF.

The chain links TRBV5-1 to TRBJ1-3; TRBD1 is a possible D gene (6 bases). Trimming took 4 bases from V and 1 from J, leaving 9 bases between them. This CDR3 has 14 amino acids. Germline-derived CDR1 and CDR2 are SGHRS and YFSETQ. CDR3 coding DNA: TGCGCCAGCAGCACCGGGACATCTGGAAACACCATATATTTT. It is translated as CASSTGTSGNTIYF. Full variable domain (outside the CDR3, taken from reference TRBV5-1 and TRBJ1-3): KAGVTQTPRYLIKTRGQQVTLSCSPISGHRSVSWYQQTPGQGLQFLFEYFSETQRNKGNFPGRFSGRQFSNSRSEMNVSTLELGDSALYLCASSTGTSGNTIYFGEGSWLTVV.